This record looks at one TCR beta chain sequence and its context. These data are taken from a study of T-cell memory formation after mild COVID-19. This CDR3 comprises 16 residues. TCRdb independently ran MiXCR on the 5' RACE reads; one entry per CDR3 protein. Here the sample spans under 300,000 distinct CDR3 sequences, 15% to 20% being singletons. The V call is TRBV21-1, the J call TRBJ2-4; TRBD1, as called in the table, went unchecked against the DNA. TRBV21-1 is listed as a pseudogene. The source material was PBMCs or a T cell subset sorted from them (not recorded which). This clonotype originated in a man aged 18 to 30 who had mild COVID-19 (a few samples of this study predate the infection). Cell type and time point are not known. CDR3 sequence reads: CASSLVVGPYKNIQYF. The CDR3 DNA sequence: TGTGCCAGCAGCCTGGTCGTGGGGCCGTACAAGAACATTCAGTACTTC.